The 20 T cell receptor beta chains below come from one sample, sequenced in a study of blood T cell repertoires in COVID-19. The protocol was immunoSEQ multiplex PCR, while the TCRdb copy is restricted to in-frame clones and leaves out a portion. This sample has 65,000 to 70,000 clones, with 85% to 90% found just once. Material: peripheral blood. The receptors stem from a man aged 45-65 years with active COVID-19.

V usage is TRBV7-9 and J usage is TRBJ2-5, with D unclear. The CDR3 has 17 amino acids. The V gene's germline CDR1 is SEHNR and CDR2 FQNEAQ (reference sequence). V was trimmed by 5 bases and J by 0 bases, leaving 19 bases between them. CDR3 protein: CASSPTSAQSYQETQYF. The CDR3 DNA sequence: TGTGCCAGCAGCCCCACGTCCGCACAGTCGTACCAAGAGACCCAGTACTTC.

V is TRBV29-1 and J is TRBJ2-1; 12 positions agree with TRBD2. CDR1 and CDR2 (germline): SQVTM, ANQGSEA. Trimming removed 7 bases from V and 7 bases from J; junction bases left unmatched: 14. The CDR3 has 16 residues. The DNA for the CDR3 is TGCAGCGCTCCACCGCTAGCGGGAGGGCCCTGGAATGAGCAGTTCTTC. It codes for CSAPPLAGGPWNEQFF.

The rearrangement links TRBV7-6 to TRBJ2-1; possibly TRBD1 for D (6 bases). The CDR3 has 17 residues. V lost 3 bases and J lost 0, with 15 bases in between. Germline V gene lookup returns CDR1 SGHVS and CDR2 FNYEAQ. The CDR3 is CASSFFPQGSSYNEQFF. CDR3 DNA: TGTGCCAGCAGCTTTTTCCCACAGGGAAGCTCCTACAATGAGCAGTTCTTC. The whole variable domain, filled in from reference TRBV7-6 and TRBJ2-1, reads GAGVSQSPRYKVTKRGQDVALRCDPISGHVSLYWYRQALGQGPEFLTYFNYEAQQDKSGLPNDRFSAERPEGSISTLTIQRTEQRDSAMYRCASSFFPQGSSYNEQFFGPGTRLTVL.

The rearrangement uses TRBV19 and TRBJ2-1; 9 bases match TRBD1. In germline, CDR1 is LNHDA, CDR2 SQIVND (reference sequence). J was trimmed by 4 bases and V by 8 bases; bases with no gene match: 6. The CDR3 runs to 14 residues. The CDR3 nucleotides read TGTGCCAGTGGACAGGGGTCCCGATACAATGAGCAGTTCTTC. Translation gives CASGQGSRYNEQFF.

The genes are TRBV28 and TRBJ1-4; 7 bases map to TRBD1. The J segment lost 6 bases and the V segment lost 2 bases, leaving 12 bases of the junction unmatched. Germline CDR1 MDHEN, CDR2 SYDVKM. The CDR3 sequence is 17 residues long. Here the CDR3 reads CASSLPVPGQRDEKLFF. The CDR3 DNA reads TGTGCCAGCAGTTTACCGGTCCCGGGACAGCGAGATGAAAAACTGTTTTTT.

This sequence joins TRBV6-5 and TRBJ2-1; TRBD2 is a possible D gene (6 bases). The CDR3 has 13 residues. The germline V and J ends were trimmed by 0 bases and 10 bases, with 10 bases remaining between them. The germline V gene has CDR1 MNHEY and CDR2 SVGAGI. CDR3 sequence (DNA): TGTGCCAGCAGTTACTCCGGTCTAGCGGAGCAGTTCTTC. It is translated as CASSYSGLAEQFF.

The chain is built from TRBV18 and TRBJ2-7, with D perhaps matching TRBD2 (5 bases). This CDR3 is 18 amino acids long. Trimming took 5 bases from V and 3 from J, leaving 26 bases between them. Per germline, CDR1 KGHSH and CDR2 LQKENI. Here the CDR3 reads CASSSNPGPNPEGYEQYF. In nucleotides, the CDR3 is TGTGCCAGCTCATCCAACCCCGGACCCAATCCCGAGGGCTACGAGCAGTACTTC.

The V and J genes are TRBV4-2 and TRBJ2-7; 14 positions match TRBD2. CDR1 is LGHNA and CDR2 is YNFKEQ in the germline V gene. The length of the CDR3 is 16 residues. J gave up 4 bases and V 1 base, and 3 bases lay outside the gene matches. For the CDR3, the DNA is TGTGCCAGCAGCCAAGCGACTAGCGGGAGGGTTTACGAGCAGTACTTC. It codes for CASSQATSGRVYEQYF.

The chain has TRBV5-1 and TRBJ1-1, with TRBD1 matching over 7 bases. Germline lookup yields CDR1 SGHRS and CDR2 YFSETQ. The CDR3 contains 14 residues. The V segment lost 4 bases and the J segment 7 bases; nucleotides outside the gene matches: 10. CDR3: CASSRPTGSGEAFF. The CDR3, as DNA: TGCGCCAGCAGCAGACCGACAGGGTCCGGTGAAGCTTTCTTT.

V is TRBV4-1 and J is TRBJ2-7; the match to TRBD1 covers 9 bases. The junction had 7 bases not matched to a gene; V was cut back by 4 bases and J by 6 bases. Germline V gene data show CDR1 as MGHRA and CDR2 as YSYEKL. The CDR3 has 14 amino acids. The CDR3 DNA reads TGCGCCAGCAGCCCTTGGACAGGGGAGTTCGAGCAGTACTTC. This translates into CASSPWTGEFEQYF.

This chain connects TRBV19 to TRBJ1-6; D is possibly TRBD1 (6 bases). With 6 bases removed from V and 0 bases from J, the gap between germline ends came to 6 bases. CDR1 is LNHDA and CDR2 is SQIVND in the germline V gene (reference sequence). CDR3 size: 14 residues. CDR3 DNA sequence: TGTGCCAGTAGGGACAGCTCCTATAATTCACCCCTCCACTTT. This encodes CASRDSSYNSPLHF.

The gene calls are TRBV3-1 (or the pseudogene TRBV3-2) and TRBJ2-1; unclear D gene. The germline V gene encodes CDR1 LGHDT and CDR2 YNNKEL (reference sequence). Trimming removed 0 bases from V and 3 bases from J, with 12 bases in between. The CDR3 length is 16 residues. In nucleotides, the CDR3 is TGTGCCAGCAGCCAAGATTCCGCGCCGAGCTACAATGAGCAGTTCTTC. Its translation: CASSQDSAPSYNEQFF.

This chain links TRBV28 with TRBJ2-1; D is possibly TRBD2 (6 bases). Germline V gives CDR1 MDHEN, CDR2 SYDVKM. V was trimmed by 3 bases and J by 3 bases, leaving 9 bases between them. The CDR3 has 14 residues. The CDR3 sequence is CASSFPGSYNEQFF. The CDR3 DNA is TGTGCCAGCAGTTTCCCCGGGAGCTACAATGAGCAGTTCTTC.

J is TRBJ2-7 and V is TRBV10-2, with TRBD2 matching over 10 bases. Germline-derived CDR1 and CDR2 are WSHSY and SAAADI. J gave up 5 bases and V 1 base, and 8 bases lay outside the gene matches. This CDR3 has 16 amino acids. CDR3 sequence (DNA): TGCGCCAGCAGTGAGTGGCTAGCGGGAGTAGCCAACGAGCAGTACTTC. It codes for CASSEWLAGVANEQYF.

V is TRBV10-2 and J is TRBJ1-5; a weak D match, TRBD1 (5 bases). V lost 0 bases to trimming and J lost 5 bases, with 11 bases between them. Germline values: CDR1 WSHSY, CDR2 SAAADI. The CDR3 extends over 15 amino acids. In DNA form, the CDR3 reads TGCGCCAGCAGTGAGTCTATAGGGGCCGATCAGCCCCAGCATTTT. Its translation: CASSESIGADQPQHF.

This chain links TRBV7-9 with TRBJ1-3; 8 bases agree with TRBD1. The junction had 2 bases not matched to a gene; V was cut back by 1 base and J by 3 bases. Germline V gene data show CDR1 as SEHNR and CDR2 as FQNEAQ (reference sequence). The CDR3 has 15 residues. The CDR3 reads CASSLDRGFGNTIYF. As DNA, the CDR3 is TGTGCCAGCAGCTTAGACAGGGGGTTTGGAAACACCATATATTTT.

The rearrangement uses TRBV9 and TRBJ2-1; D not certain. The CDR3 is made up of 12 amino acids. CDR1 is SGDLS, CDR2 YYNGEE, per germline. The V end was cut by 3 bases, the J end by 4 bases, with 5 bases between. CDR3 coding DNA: TGTGCCAGCAGCGAGCAATACAATGAGCAGTTCTTC. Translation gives CASSEQYNEQFF.

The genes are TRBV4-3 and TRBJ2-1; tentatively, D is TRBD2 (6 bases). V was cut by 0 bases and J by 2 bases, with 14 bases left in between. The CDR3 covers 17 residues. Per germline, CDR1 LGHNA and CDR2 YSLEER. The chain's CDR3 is CASSQDKVAATYNEQFF. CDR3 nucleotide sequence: TGCGCCAGCAGCCAAGATAAGGTAGCGGCAACCTACAATGAGCAGTTCTTC.

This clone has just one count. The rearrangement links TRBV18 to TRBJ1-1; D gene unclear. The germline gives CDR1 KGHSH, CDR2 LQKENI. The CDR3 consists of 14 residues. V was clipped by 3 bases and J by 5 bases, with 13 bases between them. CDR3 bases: TGTGCCAGCTCACCGACTCTAGGAGGTACTGAAGCTTTCTTT. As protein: CASSPTLGGTEAFF.

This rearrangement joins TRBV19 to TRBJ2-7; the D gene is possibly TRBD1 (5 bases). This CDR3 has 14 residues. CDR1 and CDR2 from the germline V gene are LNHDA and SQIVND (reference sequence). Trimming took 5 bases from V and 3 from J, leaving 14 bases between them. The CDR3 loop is CASSSPQGVYEQYF. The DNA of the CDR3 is TGTGCCAGTAGTTCCCCGCAGGGCGTCTACGAGCAGTACTTC.